The TCR beta chain described here comes from a study of radiotherapy plus CTLA-4 blockade in lung cancer. The overall study: Across the patients, objective responses occurred in more than 15%, and disease control in over 25%.

Repertoires were generated with immunoSEQ multiplex PCR, while TCRdb's copy carries only in-frame clones and drops some. This sample carries some 49,000 clones, 80% to 90% of them seen once, and the ten largest clones take about 30%. J was trimmed by 2 bases and V by 6 bases; bases with no gene match: 5. The CDR3 runs to 15 residues. Germline V CDR1 and CDR2: KGHSH, LQKENI. This TCR was recovered from a human donor with non-small cell lung cancer whose response to radiotherapy plus ipilimumab could not be evaluated. This specimen was peripheral blood, taken from a patient treated with radiotherapy plus ipilimumab. The chain employs TRBV18 and TRBJ2-1; 9 bases align to TRBD1. CDR3 in amino acids: CASSIRDRAYNEQFF. CDR3 sequence (DNA): TGTGCCAGCTCTATCCGGGACAGGGCCTACAATGAGCAGTTCTTC. The variable domain in full, completed from reference TRBV18 and TRBJ2-1, reads NAGVMQNPRHLVRRRGQEARLRCSPMKGHSHVYWYRQLPEEGLKFMVYLQKENIIDESGMPKERFSAEFPKEGPSILRIQQVVRGDSAAYFCASSIRDRAYNEQFFGPGTRLTVL.